These 23 T cell receptor beta chains were all obtained from the same sample, sequenced in a study of T cells in Graves' hyperthyroidism and ophthalmopathy. Amplified regions were TCR beta CDR3 sequences from RNA transcripts. HTBI primers drove first-round RT-PCR of the TCR CDR3. TCRdb re-called the multiplex PCR reads through MiXCR, storing one row per CDR3 protein. This sample yields nearly 600,000 distinct CDR3 sequences, of which 14% are seen a single time; approximately 5.7% belongs to the top ten. The sample taken for sequencing was blood. These receptors all stem from a woman under 40 with Graves' hyperthyroidism that later progressed to Graves' ophthalmopathy.

This clonotype was recorded many times. V usage is TRBV20-1 and J usage is TRBJ1-2; weak D call: TRBD1 (6 bases). Germline values: CDR1 DFQATT, CDR2 SNEGSKA (reference sequence). The CDR3 has 13 residues. Trimming cost V 7 bases and J 0 bases, with 12 bases left between them. DNA of the CDR3: TGCAGTGTCCCGGACAGAGCTAACTATGGCTACACCTTC. As protein: CSVPDRANYGYTF.

This clonotype showed up many times. CDR3 DNA: TGTGCCAGCAGTAACCAGGGTAACAATCAGCCCCAGCATTTT. This encodes CASSNQGNNQPQHF. This rearrangement joins TRBV6-1 to TRBJ1-5, with a possible D match to TRBD1 (5 bases). The CDR3 totals 14 residues. Germline CDR1 reads MNHNS; CDR2 reads SASEGT. Trimming took off 5 bases at V and 3 bases at J, with 11 bases between the two ends.

This clonotype was recorded at least ten times. The rearrangement joins TRBV7-2 to TRBJ2-3; no clear D. The CDR3 length is 14 residues. V was pared by 4 bases and J by 0 bases, with 8 bases between. Germline values: CDR1 SGHTA, CDR2 FQGNSA. CDR3: CASSSSLSTDTQYF. CDR3 nucleotide sequence: TGTGCCAGCAGCTCCTCCCTTAGCACAGATACGCAGTATTTT.

A remark on this clonotype: A much larger clone lies one base from this, so it may be a read error. The CDR3 nucleotides are TGTGCTAGTGGTTTAACTGGGGTGAGCACTGAAGCTTTCTTT. This gives the protein CASGLTGVSTEAFF. The chain couples TRBV12-5 to TRBJ1-1; D not resolved. The CDR3 consists of 14 residues. V shed 3 bases and J shed 4 bases, with 12 bases lying between them. The V gene's germline CDR1 is LGHNT and CDR2 FRNRAP.

As concerns this clonotype: This may be a read error, as it is one base from a much larger clone. The chain links TRBV19 to TRBJ1-1; 9 bases agree with TRBD1. The CDR3 covers 16 residues. CDR1 is LNHDA and CDR2 is SQIVND in the germline V gene (reference sequence). The CDR3 DNA reads TGTGCCAGTAGTATTCCCGGGACAGGGTTGAACACTGGAGCTTTCTTT. Residues: CASSIPGTGLNTGAFF.

This chain joins TRBV11-2 and TRBJ1-3; D unclear. V lost 5 bases, J lost 6 bases, and 14 bases lay in between. Germline CDR1 SGHAT, CDR2 FQNNGV. CDR3 length: 14 amino acids. This CDR3 reads CASSLTRESNTIYF. In DNA form, the CDR3 reads TGTGCCAGCAGCCTTACCCGGGAGTCAAACACCATATATTTT. Based on the CDR3 plus reference TRBV11-2 and TRBJ1-3, the full variable domain is EAGVAQSPRYKIIEKRQSVAFWCNPISGHATLYWYQQILGQGPKLLIQFQNNGVVDDSQLPKDRFSAERLKGVDSTLKIQPAKLEDSAVYLCASSLTRESNTIYFGEGSWLTVV.

The V call is TRBV25-1, the J call TRBJ2-3, with D possibly matching TRBD1 (5 bases). Trimming removed 5 bases from V and 9 bases from J, with 15 bases in between. Germline V gives CDR1 MGHDK, CDR2 SYGVNS. The CDR3 loop spans 13 amino acids. CDR3 in amino acids: CASSSRPQGTQYF. The DNA of the CDR3 is TGTGCCAGCAGTTCCCGACCCCAGGGAACGCAGTATTTT.

In its sample, this clonotype was seen many times. The chain has TRBV20-1 and TRBJ2-1, with D perhaps TRBD2 (5 bases). The CDR3 sequence is 17 residues long. The V and J ends lost 0 bases and 7 bases respectively, with 22 bases between them. CDR1 is DFQATT, CDR2 SNEGSKA, per germline (reference sequence). The CDR3 sequence: CSARDSERQSSGNEQFF. CDR3 nucleotide sequence: TGCAGTGCTAGAGATAGCGAGCGGCAGTCTTCGGGGAATGAGCAGTTCTTC.

This clonotype came up many times. The chain joins TRBV19 to TRBJ2-2, with D possibly being TRBD1 (6 bases). Per germline, CDR1 LNHDA and CDR2 SQIVND (reference sequence). The V gene lost 5 bases and the J gene lost 6 bases, with 13 bases spanning the gap. This CDR3 contains 14 residues. The CDR3 DNA reads TGTGCCAGTAGTGAGGGGGTGGAAGCCGGGGAGCTGTTTTTT. Translated, it gives CASSEGVEAGELFF.

This clonotype was detected a few times. The chain uses TRBV20-1 and TRBJ2-7; D is uncertain. The germline V gene encodes CDR1 DFQATT and CDR2 SNEGSKA (reference sequence). The CDR3 is 15 amino acids. Between the trimmed V and J ends, which lost 6 bases and 1 base, there was a span of 19 bases. CDR3 region: CSASPLLLISYEQYF. CDR3 sequence (DNA): TGCAGTGCCTCGCCCTTATTGTTGATTTCCTACGAGCAGTACTTC.

This chain uses TRBV4-1 with TRBJ2-7, with 9 bases aligning to TRBD1. The ends lost 4 bases at V and 2 bases at J; junction bases unmatched: 18. The CDR3 loop spans 19 amino acids. The germline gives CDR1 MGHRA, CDR2 YSYEKL. The CDR3 region has the DNA TGCGCCAGCAGCCTCGAGGTAACCGATTCCGGGACAGGGCCCTACGAGCAGTACTTC. Translated, it gives CASSLEVTDSGTGPYEQYF.

In its sample, this clonotype was seen a few times. The V and J genes are TRBV30 and TRBJ2-1, with 10 bases lining up with TRBD2. The junction had 8 bases not matched to a gene; V was cut back by 5 bases and J by 7 bases. The CDR3 runs to 14 residues. CDR1 is GTSNPN and CDR2 is SVGIG in the germline V gene (reference sequence). CDR3 sequence (DNA): TGTGCCTGGTTCCTAGCGGGAGAGAGGAATGAGCAGTTCTTC. The encoded protein is CAWFLAGERNEQFF.

This clonotype has a count of ten or more. The rearrangement links TRBV12-3 or TRBV12-4 to TRBJ1-2; D may be TRBD1 (6 bases). With 3 bases removed from V and 0 bases from J, the gap between germline ends came to 8 bases. CDR3 length: 14 amino acids. CDR3 DNA: TGTGCCAGCAGTTTGACAGGCTCTAACTATGGCTACACCTTC. Translating it yields CASSLTGSNYGYTF.

This clonotype was seen many times. The J gene is TRBJ1-1, the V gene TRBV11-1; a weak D match, TRBD1 (5 bases). From germline, CDR1 is SGHAT and CDR2 FQDESV (reference sequence). The V end lost 1 base, the J end lost 3 bases, and 15 bases lay between the germline ends. The CDR3 loop spans 16 amino acids. CDR3 DNA: TGTGCCAGCAGCTTAGGGCAGGGATACGTCGACACTGAAGCTTTCTTT. This translates into CASSLGQGYVDTEAFF.

This clonotype was observed at least ten times. The V gene is TRBV28, the J gene TRBJ2-5; no clear D. V gave up 5 bases and J gave up 4 bases, with 14 bases separating them. CDR1 and CDR2 (germline): MDHEN, SYDVKM. The CDR3 is 14 amino acids. The CDR3 reads CASSTSGFGETQYF. CDR3 in DNA: TGTGCCAGCAGTACCTCTGGGTTTGGAGAGACCCAGTACTTC.

The sample holds a few counts of this clonotype. This likely reflects a read error, since a far larger clone is one base away. The chain uses TRBV11-3 and TRBJ2-5; 9 nucleotides agree with TRBD2. This CDR3 has 13 residues. Germline V gene lookup returns CDR1 SGHNT and CDR2 YENEEA. The CDR3 region is CASNLAGEETQYF. The CDR3 DNA reads as TGTGCCAGCAACTTAGCGGGAGAAGAGACCCAGTACTTC. The full variable domain, its missing parts supplied by reference TRBV11-3 and TRBJ2-5, is EAGVVQSPRYKIIEKKQPVAFWCNPISGHNTLYWYLQNLGQGPELLIRYENEEAVDDSQLPKDRFSAERLKGVDSTLKIQPAELGDSAVYLCASNLAGEETQYFGPGTRLLVL.

This clonotype was recorded many times. The rearrangement links TRBV13 to TRBJ1-1; maybe TRBD1 (6 bases). The V end lost 4 bases, the J end lost 0 bases, and 15 bases lay between the germline ends. The CDR3 length is 16 residues. The germline V gene encodes CDR1 PRHDT and CDR2 FYEKMQ (reference sequence). CDR3 in DNA: TGTGCCAGCAGCTACTCGCAGGGGATGATGAACACTGAAGCTTTCTTT. It yields the protein CASSYSQGMMNTEAFF.

The sample holds many counts of this clonotype. The genes are TRBV11-2 and TRBJ1-4; tentative D call: TRBD1 (5 bases). The CDR3 length is 15 residues. Trimming removed 1 base at V and 8 bases at J, with 14 bases between. Germline V gene data show CDR1 as SGHAT and CDR2 as FQNNGV. CDR3 nucleotides: TGTGCCAGCAGCTTAGGTCGAACAGGCGGGGAAAAACTGTTTTTT. Its translation: CASSLGRTGGEKLFF. Drawing the rest from reference TRBV11-2 and TRBJ1-4, the complete variable domain is EAGVAQSPRYKIIEKRQSVAFWCNPISGHATLYWYQQILGQGPKLLIQFQNNGVVDDSQLPKDRFSAERLKGVDSTLKIQPAKLEDSAVYLCASSLGRTGGEKLFFGSGTQLSVL.

This clonotype was seen ten or more times. V usage is TRBV6-1 and J usage is TRBJ2-1, with 7 bases identical to TRBD1. The J segment lost 5 bases and the V segment lost 4 bases, leaving 2 bases of the junction unmatched. Germline V gene sequence: CDR1 MNHNS, CDR2 SASEGT. CDR3 length: 13 amino acids. The CDR3 DNA is TGTGCCAGCAGTGGGGACAGCAACAATGAGCAGTTCTTC. It is translated as CASSGDSNNEQFF.

This clonotype was observed a few times. The V gene is TRBV5-6, the J gene TRBJ2-1; weak D call: TRBD1 (5 bases). Germline V gives CDR1 SGHDT, CDR2 YYEEEE. This CDR3 has 15 amino acids. V was trimmed by 1 base and J by 5 bases, leaving 13 bases between them. In DNA form, the CDR3 reads TGTGCCAGCAGCTTGTCGATCGAAGGGGACAATGAGCAGTTCTTC. Translated: CASSLSIEGDNEQFF.

In this sample, this clonotype turned up many times. The chain joins TRBV9 to TRBJ2-1, with D possibly matching TRBD2 (6 bases). Germline CDR1 and CDR2: SGDLS and YYNGEE. CDR3 length equals 13 residues. V shed 3 bases and J shed 9 bases, with 13 bases lying between them. The CDR3 spells CASSAPMGGEQFF. CDR3 nucleotides: TGTGCCAGCAGCGCCCCTATGGGGGGTGAGCAGTTCTTC.

This clonotype was counted a few times. The chain combines TRBV19 with TRBJ2-2; D ambiguous. V lost 5 bases, J lost 6 bases, and 16 bases lay in between. CDR1 is LNHDA and CDR2 is SQIVND in the germline V gene (reference sequence). This CDR3 is built from 15 residues. CDR3 region: CASSPMDQRSGELFF. The CDR3 bases are TGTGCCAGTAGTCCAATGGACCAGCGCTCCGGGGAGCTGTTTTTT. Looking up the rest from reference TRBV19 and TRBJ2-2 gives the full variable domain: DGGITQSPKYLFRKEGQNVTLSCEQNLNHDAMYWYRQDPGQGLRLIYYSQIVNDFQKGDIAEGYSVSREKKESFPLTVTSAQKNPTAFYLCASSPMDQRSGELFFGEGSRLTVL.

Written as DNA, the CDR3 is TGTGCCAGCAGTTATAACAGGGGGCTGGAGACCCAGTACTTC. This encodes CASSYNRGLETQYF. The gene calls are TRBV6-1 and TRBJ2-5; 9 nucleotides agree with TRBD1. Germline V CDR1 and CDR2: MNHNS, SASEGT. CDR3 length equals 14 residues. Trimming took 5 bases from V and 5 from J; bases not matched to a gene: 6.